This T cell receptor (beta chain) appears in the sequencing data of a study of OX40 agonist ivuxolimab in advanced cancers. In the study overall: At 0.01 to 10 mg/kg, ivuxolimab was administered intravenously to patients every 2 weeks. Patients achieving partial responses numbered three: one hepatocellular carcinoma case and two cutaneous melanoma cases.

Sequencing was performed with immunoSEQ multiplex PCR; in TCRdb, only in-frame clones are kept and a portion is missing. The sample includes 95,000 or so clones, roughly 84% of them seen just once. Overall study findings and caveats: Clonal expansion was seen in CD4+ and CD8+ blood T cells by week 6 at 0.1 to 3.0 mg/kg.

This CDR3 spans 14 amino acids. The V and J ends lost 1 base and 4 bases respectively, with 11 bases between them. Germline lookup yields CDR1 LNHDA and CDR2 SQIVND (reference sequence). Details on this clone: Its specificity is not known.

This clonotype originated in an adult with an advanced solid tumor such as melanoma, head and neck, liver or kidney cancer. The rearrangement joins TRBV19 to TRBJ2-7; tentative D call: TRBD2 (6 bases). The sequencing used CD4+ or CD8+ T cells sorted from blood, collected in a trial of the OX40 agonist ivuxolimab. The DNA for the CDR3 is TGTGCCAGTAGTATAGTCGCGGGGAGTTACGAGCAGTACTTC. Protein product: CASSIVAGSYEQYF.